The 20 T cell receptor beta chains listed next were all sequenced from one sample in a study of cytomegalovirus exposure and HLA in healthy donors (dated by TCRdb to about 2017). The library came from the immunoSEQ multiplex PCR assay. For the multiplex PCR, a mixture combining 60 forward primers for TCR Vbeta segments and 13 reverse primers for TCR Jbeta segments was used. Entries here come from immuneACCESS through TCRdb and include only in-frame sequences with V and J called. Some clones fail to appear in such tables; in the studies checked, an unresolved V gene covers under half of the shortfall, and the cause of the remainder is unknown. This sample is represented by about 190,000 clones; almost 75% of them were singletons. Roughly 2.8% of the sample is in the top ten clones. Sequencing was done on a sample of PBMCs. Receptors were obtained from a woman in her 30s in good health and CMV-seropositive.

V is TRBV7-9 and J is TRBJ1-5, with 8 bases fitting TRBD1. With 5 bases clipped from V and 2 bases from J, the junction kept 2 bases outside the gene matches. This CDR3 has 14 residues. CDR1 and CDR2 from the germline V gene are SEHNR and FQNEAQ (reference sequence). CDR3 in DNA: TGTGCCAGCAGCGCGACAGGGGGCAATCAGCCCCAGCATTTT. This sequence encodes CASSATGGNQPQHF. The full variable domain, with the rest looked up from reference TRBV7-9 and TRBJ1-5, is DTGVSQNPRHKITKRGQNVTFRCDPISEHNRLYWYRQTLGQGPEFLTYFQNEAQLEKSRLLSDRFSAERPKGSFSTLEIQRTEQGDSAMYLCASSATGGNQPQHFGDGTRLSIL.

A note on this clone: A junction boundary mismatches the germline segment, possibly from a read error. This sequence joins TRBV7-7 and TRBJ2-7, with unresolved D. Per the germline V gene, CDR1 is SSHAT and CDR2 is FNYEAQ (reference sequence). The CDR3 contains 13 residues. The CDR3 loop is CASSLSRSYEQYF. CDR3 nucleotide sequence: TGTGCTAGCAGCTTGTCGCGATCCTACGAGCAGTACTTC.

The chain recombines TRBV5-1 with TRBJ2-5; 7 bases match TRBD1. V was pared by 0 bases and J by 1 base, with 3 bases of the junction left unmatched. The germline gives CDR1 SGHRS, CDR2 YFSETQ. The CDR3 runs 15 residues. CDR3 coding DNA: TGCGCCAGCAGCTTGGCGACAGGGACCCAAGAGACCCAGTACTTC. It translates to CASSLATGTQETQYF.

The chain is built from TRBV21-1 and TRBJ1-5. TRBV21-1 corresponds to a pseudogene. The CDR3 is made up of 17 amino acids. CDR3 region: CASSKAGGGLSNQPQHF. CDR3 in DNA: TGTGCCAGCAGCAAAGCAGGCGGGGGCCTTAGCAATCAGCCCCAGCATTTT.

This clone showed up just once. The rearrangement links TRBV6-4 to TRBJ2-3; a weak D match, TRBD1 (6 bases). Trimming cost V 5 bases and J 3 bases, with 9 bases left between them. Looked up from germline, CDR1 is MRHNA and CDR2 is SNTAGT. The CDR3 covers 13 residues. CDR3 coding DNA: TGTGCCAGCAGTCCACAGGGAACAGATACGCAGTATTTT. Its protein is CASSPQGTDTQYF.

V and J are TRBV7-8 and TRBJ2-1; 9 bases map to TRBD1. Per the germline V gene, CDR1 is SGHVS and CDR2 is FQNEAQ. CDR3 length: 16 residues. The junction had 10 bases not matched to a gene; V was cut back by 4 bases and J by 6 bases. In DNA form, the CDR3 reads TGTGCCAGCAGCTCCAGTCCCGGGACAGGGTTCAATGAGCAGTTCTTC. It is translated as CASSSSPGTGFNEQFF.

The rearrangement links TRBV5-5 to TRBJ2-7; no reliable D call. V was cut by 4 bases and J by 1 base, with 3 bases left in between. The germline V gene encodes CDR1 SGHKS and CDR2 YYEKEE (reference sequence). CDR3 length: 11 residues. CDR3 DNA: TGTGCCAGCAGCCCGTCCTACGAGCAGTACTTC. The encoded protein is CASSPSYEQYF. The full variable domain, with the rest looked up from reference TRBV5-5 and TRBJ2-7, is DAGVTQSPTHLIKTRGQQVTLRCSPISGHKSVSWYQQVLGQGPQFIFQYYEKEERGRGNFPDRFSARQFPNYSSELNVNALLLGDSALYLCASSPSYEQYFGPGTRLTVT.

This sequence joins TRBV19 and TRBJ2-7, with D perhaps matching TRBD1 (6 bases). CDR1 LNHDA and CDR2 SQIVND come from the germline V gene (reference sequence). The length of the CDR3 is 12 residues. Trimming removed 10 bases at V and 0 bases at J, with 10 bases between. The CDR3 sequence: CATGDTSYEQYF. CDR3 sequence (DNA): TGTGCCACAGGGGACACCTCCTACGAGCAGTACTTC. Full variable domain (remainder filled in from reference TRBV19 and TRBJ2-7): DGGITQSPKYLFRKEGQNVTLSCEQNLNHDAMYWYRQDPGQGLRLIYYSQIVNDFQKGDIAEGYSVSREKKESFPLTVTSAQKNPTAFYLCATGDTSYEQYFGPGTRLTVT.

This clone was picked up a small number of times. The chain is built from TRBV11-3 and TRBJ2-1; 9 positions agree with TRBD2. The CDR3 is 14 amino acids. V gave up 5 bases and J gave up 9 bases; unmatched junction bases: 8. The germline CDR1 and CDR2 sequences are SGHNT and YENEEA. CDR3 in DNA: TGTGCCAGCAGCCCTGGGACTAGCTCGGGTGAGCAGTTCTTC. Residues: CASSPGTSSGEQFF.

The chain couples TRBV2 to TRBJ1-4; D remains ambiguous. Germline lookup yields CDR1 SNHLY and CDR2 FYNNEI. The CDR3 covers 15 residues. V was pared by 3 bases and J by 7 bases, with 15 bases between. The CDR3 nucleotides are TGTGCCAGCAGTGAGATCGGGAATACCAGTGAAAAACTGTTTTTT. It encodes CASSEIGNTSEKLFF.

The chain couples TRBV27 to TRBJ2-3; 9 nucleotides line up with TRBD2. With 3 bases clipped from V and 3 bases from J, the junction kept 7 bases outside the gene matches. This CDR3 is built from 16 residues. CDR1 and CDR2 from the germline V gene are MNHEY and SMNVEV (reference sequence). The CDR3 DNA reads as TGTGCCAGCAGTTTGCGAGGACTAGCGATAACAGATACGCAGTATTTT. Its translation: CASSLRGLAITDTQYF.

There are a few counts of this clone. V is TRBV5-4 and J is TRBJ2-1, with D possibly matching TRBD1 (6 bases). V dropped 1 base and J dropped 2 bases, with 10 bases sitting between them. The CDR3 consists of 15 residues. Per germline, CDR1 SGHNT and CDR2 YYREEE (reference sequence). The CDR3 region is CASSLNRVTYNEQFF. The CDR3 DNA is TGTGCCAGCAGCTTGAACAGGGTCACCTACAATGAGCAGTTCTTC.

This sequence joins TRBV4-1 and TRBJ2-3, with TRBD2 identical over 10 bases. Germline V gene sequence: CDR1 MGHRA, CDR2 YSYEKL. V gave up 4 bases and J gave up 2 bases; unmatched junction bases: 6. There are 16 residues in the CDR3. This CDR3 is CASSPRTSGFTDTQYF. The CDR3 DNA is TGCGCCAGCAGCCCTCGGACTAGCGGATTCACAGATACGCAGTATTTT.

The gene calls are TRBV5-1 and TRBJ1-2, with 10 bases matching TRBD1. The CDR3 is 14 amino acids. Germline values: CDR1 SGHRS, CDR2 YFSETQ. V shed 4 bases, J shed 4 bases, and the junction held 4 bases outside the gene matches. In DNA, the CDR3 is TGCGCCAGCAGCGAGGGACAGGGGCTCTATGGCTACACCTTC. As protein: CASSEGQGLYGYTF.

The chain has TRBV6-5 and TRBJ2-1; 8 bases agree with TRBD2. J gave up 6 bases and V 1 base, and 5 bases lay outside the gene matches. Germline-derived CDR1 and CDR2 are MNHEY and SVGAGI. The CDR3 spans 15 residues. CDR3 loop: CASSYLPGGFNEQFF. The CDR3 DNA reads TGTGCCAGCAGTTACTTGCCGGGAGGGTTCAATGAGCAGTTCTTC.

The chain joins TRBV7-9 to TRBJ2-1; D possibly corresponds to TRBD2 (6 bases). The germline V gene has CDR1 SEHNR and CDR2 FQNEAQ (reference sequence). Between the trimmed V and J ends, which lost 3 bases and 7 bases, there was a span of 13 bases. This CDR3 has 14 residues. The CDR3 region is CASSFAEGLNEQFF. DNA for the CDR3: TGTGCCAGCAGCTTTGCGGAGGGCCTTAATGAGCAGTTCTTC.

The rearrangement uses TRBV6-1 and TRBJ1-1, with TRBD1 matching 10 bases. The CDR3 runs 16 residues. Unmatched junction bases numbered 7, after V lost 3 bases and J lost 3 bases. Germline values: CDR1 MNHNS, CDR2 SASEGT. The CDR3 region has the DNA TGTGCCAGCAGTGACCCCCGGGACAGGGGCCACACTGAAGCTTTCTTT. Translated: CASSDPRDRGHTEAFF.

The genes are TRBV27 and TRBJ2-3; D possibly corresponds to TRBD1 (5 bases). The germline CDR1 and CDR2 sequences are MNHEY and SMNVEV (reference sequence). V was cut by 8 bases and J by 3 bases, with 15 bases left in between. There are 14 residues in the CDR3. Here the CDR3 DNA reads TGTGCCAGCCTCCTAGGGGCTACTACAGATACGCAGTATTTT. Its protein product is CASLLGATTDTQYF.

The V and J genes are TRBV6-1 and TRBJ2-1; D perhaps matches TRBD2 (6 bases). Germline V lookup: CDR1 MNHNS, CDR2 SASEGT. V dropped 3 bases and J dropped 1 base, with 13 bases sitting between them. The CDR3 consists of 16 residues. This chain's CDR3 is CASSEGGSWSYNEQFF. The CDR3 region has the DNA TGTGCCAGCAGTGAGGGAGGTTCATGGTCCTACAATGAGCAGTTCTTC.

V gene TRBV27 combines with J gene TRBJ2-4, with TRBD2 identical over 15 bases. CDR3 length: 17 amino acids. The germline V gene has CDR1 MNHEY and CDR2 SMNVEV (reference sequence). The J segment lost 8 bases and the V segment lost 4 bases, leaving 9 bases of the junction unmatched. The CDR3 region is CASSSRTSGRGSYIQYF. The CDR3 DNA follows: TGTGCCAGCAGTTCGAGGACTAGCGGGAGGGGGTCATACATTCAGTACTTC.